Listed below are T cell receptor beta chains from one sample, sequenced in a study of cytomegalovirus exposure and HLA in healthy donors. Data came from immunoSEQ multiplex PCR; TCRdb stores just in-frame clones and leaves some out. The sample records about 82,000 clones, 65% to 80% being singletons. Sequencing input: PBMCs. The origin of the receptors is a human donor in good health. The CDR3 runs from the conserved cysteine through the conserved F or W. The order of the fields is V gene, J gene, clone size, CDR3 protein. Only some rows state a clone size, as once, few, many or a class for expanded clones.

TRBV7-9	TRBJ2-1	-	CASSLDPAGEQFF
TRBV5-1	TRBJ1-1	-	CASSLDPGRLNTEAFF
TRBV30	TRBJ2-2	-	CAWSEKYPGLTGELFF
TRBV5-4	TRBJ2-3	-	CASTSRLNTDTQYF
TRBV27	TRBJ2-7	-	CASSSPPAGGTYEQYF
TRBV2	TRBJ1-1	-	CASSLGGGAEAFF
TRBV15	TRBJ1-2	once	CATSRELRTTYGYTF
TRBV4-3	TRBJ1-4	-	CASSQRPGQANEKLFF
TRBV6-1	TRBJ2-1	few	CASRDRNSYNEQFF
TRBV4-3	TRBJ1-3	-	CASSQAGHQTGNTIYF
TRBV15	TRBJ2-7	-	CATSRDLGTSGTGVNEQYF
TRBV29-1	TRBJ1-5	-	CSAKGTDQPQHF
TRBV6-6	TRBJ1-1	-	CASRTGQFGLNTEAFF
TRBV14	TRBJ2-5	-	CASSRRGGDETQYF
TRBV5-6	TRBJ2-7	-	CASSLGDSSYEQYF
TRBV7-2	TRBJ2-2	-	CASSLGGYTGELFF
TRBV7-9	TRBJ2-3	-	CASAGAGRTDTQYF
TRBV5-4	TRBJ1-2	-	CASSTQVGGLGYTF
TRBV27	TRBJ2-7	-	CASSSGLAGAHPYEQYF
TRBV7-9	TRBJ2-1	-	CASSPITVYNEQFF
TRBV7-9	TRBJ1-1	-	CASSFSAEAFF
TRBV18	TRBJ1-3	-	CASQGLQGSGNTIYF
TRBV2	TRBJ1-5	-	CASSEAGGVGQPQHF
TRBV30	TRBJ1-2	-	CAWTGEGNYGYPF
TRBV7-9	TRBJ2-3	-	CASSSTSDLQQDTQYF
TRBV30	TRBJ2-5	-	CARGGSVETQYF
TRBV5-1	TRBJ2-1	-	CASSSQVVEQFF
TRBV7-2	TRBJ1-1	-	CASRPRGGGNTEAFF
TRBV29-1	TRBJ1-1	-	CSVADRAEAFF
TRBV27	TRBJ2-1	-	CASRHGLAGGQVKWNEQFF
TRBV5-8	TRBJ1-4	-	CASSSEGEGEKLFF
TRBV5-1	TRBJ2-5	-	CASSTGLAQETQYF
TRBV7-7	TRBJ1-1	-	CASSLDRNTEAFF
TRBV5-6	TRBJ2-1	-	CASSLGAGGNEQFF
TRBV15	TRBJ2-3	-	CATSRDLADTQYF
TRBV14	TRBJ2-1	-	CASSHKGVAGEYNEQFF
TRBV29-1	TRBJ2-7	-	CSVVAGNYRRHEQYF